These T cell receptor beta chains were read from a single sample in a study of cytomegalovirus exposure and HLA in healthy donors. Assay: immunoSEQ multiplex PCR; the TCRdb copy retains only in-frame clones and omits some. The table records tens of thousands of clones, 72% of them present only once. The sample was PBMCs. These receptors were taken from a woman in her forties or fifties in good health and CMV-seropositive. CDR3s include the opening cysteine and the closing phenylalanine or tryptophan. A D gene is named only where the DNA matches it firmly. Some rows have no size entry. The others give once, few or many, or a class for an expanded clone.

>NA|TRBJ2-6|TRBV4-2|NA
CASSQEVGRVDPGANVLTF
TGTGCCAGCAGCCAAGAGGTGGGCAGGGTAGACCCTGGGGCCAACGTCCTGACTTTC
>few|TRBJ1-2|TRBV27|TRBD1
CASSPGDRVNYGYTF
TGTGCCAGCAGTCCTGGGGACAGGGTAAACTATGGCTACACCTTC
>NA|TRBJ1-4|TRBV18|NA
CASSPRRDEKLFF
TGTGCCAGCTCACCACGGAGGGATGAAAAACTGTTTTTT
>NA|TRBJ2-7|TRBV6-6|NA
CASSYLDSEDEQYF
TGTGCCAGCAGTTACCTGGACAGTGAGGACGAGCAGTACTTC
>NA|TRBJ2-5|TRBV7-6|NA
CASSLEDSQQETQYF
TGTGCCAGCAGCTTAGAGGACTCCCAACAAGAGACCCAGTACTTC
>once|TRBJ2-2|TRBV6-6|NA
CASSTQGGNTGELFF
TGTGCCAGCAGTACCCAGGGGGGGAACACCGGGGAGCTGTTTTTT
>NA|TRBJ2-5|TRBV7-6|NA
CASSLPRPQETQYF
TGTGCCAGCAGCTTGCCTAGGCCCCAAGAGACCCAGTACTTC
>NA|TRBJ2-7|TRBV5-1|NA
CASSFGHGVYEQYF
TGCGCCAGCAGCTTCGGTCACGGAGTCTACGAGCAGTACTTC
>NA|TRBJ2-3|TRBV7-2|TRBD1
CASSFRTGYTDTQYF
TGTGCCAGCAGCTTTAGGACAGGCTACACAGATACGCAGTATTTT
>few|TRBJ2-3|TRBV14|NA
CASSQGATGWRAQYF
TGTGCCAGCAGCCAAGGGGCCACTGGATGGAGGGCGCAGTATTTT
>NA|TRBJ2-7|TRBV7-2|NA
CASSFGNPPYEQYF
TGTGCCAGCAGCTTCGGGAACCCCCCCTACGAGCAGTACTTC
>few|TRBJ2-3|TRBV5-1|NA
CASSWGTGQLSTDTQYF
TGCGCCAGCAGCTGGGGCACAGGGCAGCTTAGCACAGATACGCAGTATTTT
>NA|TRBJ2-3|TRBV28|TRBD2
CASRRTSVTDTQYF
TGTGCCAGCCGAAGGACTAGCGTCACAGATACGCAGTATTTT
>NA|TRBJ2-7|TRBV7-8|NA
CASSVDRSLGYEQYF
TGTGCCAGCAGCGTAGACAGGTCCTTAGGCTACGAGCAGTACTTC
>NA|TRBJ2-3|TRBV7-3|NA
CASSPSAIGADTQYF
TGTGCCAGCAGCCCATCGGCTATTGGAGCAGATACGCAGTATTTT
>NA|TRBJ2-5|TRBV5-4|NA
CASSLPGRETQYF
TGTGCCAGCAGCTTGCCAGGGCGAGAGACCCAGTACTTC
>NA|TRBJ2-1|TRBV27|NA
CATERYPRGNEQFF
TGTGCCACCGAGCGCTACCCCCGAGGTAATGAGCAGTTCTTC
>once|TRBJ2-7|TRBV4-1|NA
CASSQDTGTYEQYF
TGCGCCAGCAGCCAAGATACGGGAACCTACGAGCAGTACTTC
>NA|TRBJ1-2|TRBV19|TRBD1
CASSWGQYNYGYTF
TGTGCCAGTAGTTGGGGACAGTATAACTATGGCTACACCTTC
>NA|TRBJ1-1|TRBV30|NA
CAWTLGGRDTEAFF
TGTGCCTGGACCCTCGGGGGGCGGGACACTGAAGCTTTCTTT
>NA|TRBJ2-1|TRBV7-7|TRBD2
CASSMLAANEQFF
TGTGCTAGCAGCATGCTAGCGGCGAATGAGCAGTTCTTC
>NA|TRBJ2-5|TRBV4-1|TRBD2
CASSQDWLAEETQYF
TGCGCTAGCAGCCAAGATTGGCTAGCGGAAGAGACCCAGTACTTC
>NA|TRBJ2-7|TRBV27|TRBD1
CASTKNRGLHGDEQYF
TGTGCCAGCACCAAAAATAGGGGGCTCCACGGGGACGAGCAGTACTTC
>NA|TRBJ1-5|TRBV4-3|TRBD1
CASSQRTGSQPQHF
TGCGCCAGCAGCCAACGGACAGGGAGTCAGCCCCAGCATTTT
>few|TRBJ2-1|TRBV27|NA
CASSSVRSSYNEQFF
TGTGCCAGCAGTTCGGTCCGGAGCTCCTACAATGAGCAGTTCTTC
>NA|TRBJ1-4|TRBV7-9|NA
CASSPQGLANEKLFF
TGTGCCAGCAGTCCACAGGGTTTGGCTAATGAAAAACTGTTTTTT
>NA|TRBJ1-1|TRBV18|NA
CASSQDKNTEAFF
TGTGCCAGCTCTCAAGACAAGAACACTGAAGCTTTCTTT
>NA|TRBJ1-5|TRBV7-9|TRBD1
CASSPSDRGNQPQHF
TGTGCCAGCAGCCCGTCGGACAGGGGAAATCAGCCCCAGCATTTT
>NA|TRBJ2-4|TRBV7-2|TRBD1
CASSPDRGLAKNIQYF
TGTGCCAGCAGCCCAGACAGGGGGCTGGCCAAAAACATTCAGTACTTC
>once|TRBJ2-7|TRBV12-5|TRBD1
CASGQGQGPYEQYF
TGTGCTAGTGGTCAAGGACAGGGTCCCTACGAGCAGTACTTC
>medium-sized|TRBJ1-2|TRBV7-9|NA
CASSSSEAEAIGYTF
TGTGCCAGCAGCTCCTCGGAAGCGGAGGCTATAGGCTACACCTTC
>few|TRBJ2-2|TRBV7-9|TRBD1
CASSPKVKTGGFTGELFF
TGTGCCAGCAGCCCCAAGGTTAAGACAGGGGGCTTCACCGGGGAGCTGTTTTTT
>NA|TRBJ2-2|TRBV5-4|TRBD2
CASSLGLAGGPGGGELFF
TGTGCCAGCAGCTTGGGACTAGCGGGAGGGCCGGGTGGCGGGGAGCTGTTTTTT
>NA|TRBJ2-7|TRBV11-3|TRBD2
CASSLDGTSGGYEQYF
TGTGCCAGCAGCTTAGATGGGACTAGCGGGGGATACGAGCAGTACTTC
>NA|TRBJ1-1|TRBV9|NA
CASSAQEGRGTEAFF
TGTGCCAGCAGCGCGCAGGAGGGGCGCGGGACTGAAGCTTTCTTT
>NA|TRBJ2-1|TRBV10-2|NA
CASSRSSGTGTYNEQFF
TGCGCCAGCAGTCGCTCCTCCGGGACTGGGACTTACAATGAGCAGTTCTTC
>few|TRBJ1-3|TRBV27|NA
CASSQVALSGNTIYF
TGTGCCAGCAGCCAAGTAGCGCTCTCTGGAAACACCATATATTTT
>NA|TRBJ2-1|TRBV5-6|TRBD2
CASSLPGLAADNEQFF
TGTGCCAGCAGCTTACCGGGACTAGCGGCCGACAATGAGCAGTTCTTC
>NA|TRBJ1-1|TRBV11-3|TRBD1
CASSRDRGTEAFF
TGTGCCAGCAGCCGGGACAGGGGCACTGAAGCTTTCTTT
>NA|TRBJ2-3|TRBV19|NA
CASSMRSGTDTQYF
TGTGCCAGTAGTATGAGGTCTGGCACAGATACGCAGTATTTT
>NA|TRBJ1-1|TRBV11-3|NA
CASSLRYNAEAFF
TGTGCCAGCAGCCTACGATATAACGCTGAAGCTTTCTTT
>few|TRBJ1-2|TRBV5-1|TRBD1
CASSLQGAEGYTF
TGCGCCAGCAGCTTACAGGGGGCTGAGGGCTACACCTTC
>NA|TRBJ2-7|TRBV4-1|TRBD2
CASSPTSGRANEQYF
TGCGCCAGCAGCCCGACTAGCGGGAGGGCCAACGAGCAGTACTTC
>many|TRBJ1-1|TRBV2|TRBD1
CASSDGTGWYMNTEAFF
TGTGCCAGCAGTGACGGGACAGGGTGGTACATGAACACTGAAGCTTTCTTT
>NA|TRBJ1-1|TRBV5-6|NA
CASSLRGTEAFF
TGTGCCAGCAGCTTGCGGGGAACTGAAGCTTTCTTT
>NA|TRBJ2-5|TRBV6-1|TRBD1
CASRLTGAQETQYF
TGTGCCAGCAGGTTGACAGGGGCCCAAGAGACCCAGTACTTC
>few|TRBJ2-1|TRBV7-8|TRBD2
CASSLQAGVKRNEQFF
TGTGCCAGCAGCTTACAAGCGGGAGTGAAAAGGAATGAGCAGTTCTTC
>NA|TRBJ1-2|TRBV5-3|TRBD1
CARSLGQGARGYTF
TGTGCCAGAAGCTTGGGGCAGGGGGCGCGGGGCTACACCTTC
>few|TRBJ2-5|TRBV27|NA
CASSSPQETQYF
TGTGCCAGCAGCTCTCCCCAAGAGACCCAGTACTTC
>many|TRBJ1-5|TRBV6-6|NA
CATSDTNSNQPQHF
TGTGCCACTTCGGACACAAATAGCAATCAGCCCCAGCATTTT
>NA|TRBJ2-7|TRBV7-2|NA
CASSLRRSSYEQYF
TGTGCCAGCAGCTTAAGGAGGAGCTCCTACGAGCAGTACTTC
>NA|TRBJ2-1|TRBV13|NA
CASSREDNEQFF
TGTGCCAGCAGCCGTGAGGACAATGAGCAGTTCTTC
>NA|TRBJ2-3|TRBV7-9|NA
CASSLGLSSTDTQYF
TGTGCCAGCAGCCTCGGACTCTCTAGCACAGATACGCAGTATTTT
>NA|TRBJ2-5|TRBV5-1|NA
CASSHQGLRETQYF
TGCGCCAGCAGCCACCAAGGACTCCGAGAGACCCAGTACTTC
>NA|TRBJ2-1|TRBV9|NA
CASSQGTTSTRAEQFF
TGTGCCAGCAGCCAGGGGACCACCAGTACGCGGGCGGAGCAGTTCTTC
>NA|TRBJ2-7|TRBV18|NA
CASSPWRETYEQYF
TGTGCCAGCTCACCTTGGAGAGAAACCTACGAGCAGTACTTC
>NA|TRBJ1-1|TRBV29-1|NA
CSVATPNTEAFF
TGCAGCGTCGCGACACCTAACACTGAAGCTTTCTTT
>NA|TRBJ2-7|TRBV5-1|TRBD2
CASSISGSLSYEQYF
TGCGCCAGCAGCATTAGCGGGAGCCTTTCCTACGAGCAGTACTTC
>NA|TRBJ2-1|TRBV9|NA
CASSVKGAGSDNEQFF
TGTGCCAGCAGCGTAAAAGGGGCCGGCAGCGACAATGAGCAGTTCTTC
>once|TRBJ2-1|TRBV29-1|NA
CSVGGGWGFNEQFF
TGCAGCGTTGGGGGCGGTTGGGGTTTTAATGAGCAGTTCTTC